This TCR beta chain was retrieved from a study of cytomegalovirus exposure and HLA in healthy donors. Across the study: The same platform as the approximately 670 first-cohort repertoires was used for the 95 to 150 validation repertoires, a later analysis reported. Study-level findings and limits: In vitro, three CMV-associated chains proved specific for CMV antigens.

Some clones are missing from TCRdb's copy, which holds only in-frame ones; the method was immunoSEQ multiplex PCR. The sample has 190,000 or so clones, about four fifths seen once; the top ten hold approximately 2.9%. The donors were in the roughly 110-subject validation cohort; that cohort was separate from the roughly 730-subject first cohort. In germline, CDR1 is MNHNS, CDR2 SASEGT. With 3 bases removed from V and 4 bases from J, the gap between germline ends came to 8 bases. The CDR3 sequence is 13 residues long. As to this clone: Its target is unknown.

The chain is built from TRBV6-1 and TRBJ2-3; D may be TRBD1 (5 bases). This receptor was obtained from a young woman in good health and CMV-seropositive. Sequencing used PBMCs. The CDR3 reads CASSDGHPDTQYF. CDR3 bases: TGTGCCAGCAGTGATGGACACCCAGATACGCAGTATTTT.